The next 4 T cell receptor beta chains were all read from a single sample in a study of Ad26.COV2.S vaccination and SARS-CoV-2 variants. Generated by immunoSEQ multiplex PCR, the TCRdb table keeps only in-frame clones and is missing some. The sample records around 420,000 clones, approximately 88% being singletons. Treatment specified: some 19 received Ad26.COV2.S at low or high dose, single or two shots; roughly 5 received placebo; per-sample allocation not given. Day 63 following the first vaccine or placebo injection was when the samples were taken. The material sequenced was peripheral blood, taken in a trial of Ad26.COV2.S vaccine versus placebo. The receptors here all came from a person between 18 and 59 years old who received the Ad26.COV2.S COVID-19 vaccine or a placebo.

As to this clone: Distinct nucleotide sequences in the sample also encode this CDR3. As DNA, the CDR3 is TGTGCCAGCAGTTTAGGGGGCTCTGGGGCCAACGTCCTGACTTTC. Its translation is CASSLGGSGANVLTF. The V and J genes are TRBV28 and TRBJ2-6, with D perhaps given as TRBD1 or TRBD2 (5 bases each). This CDR3 has 15 amino acids. The V and J ends lost 2 bases and 0 bases respectively, with 5 bases between them. The germline V gene has CDR1 MDHEN and CDR2 SYDVKM. The whole variable domain, filled in from reference TRBV28 and TRBJ2-6, reads DVKVTQSSRYLVKRTGEKVFLECVQDMDHENMFWYRQDPGLGLRLIYFSYDVKMKEKGDIPEGYSVSREKKERFSLILESASTNQTSMYLCASSLGGSGANVLTFGAGSRLTVL.

V usage is TRBV7-2 and J usage is TRBJ2-7; D may correspond to TRBD1 or TRBD2 (5 bases each). Germline V lookup: CDR1 SGHTA, CDR2 FQGNSA. This CDR3 contains 17 residues. V was cut by 3 bases and J by 1 base, with 19 bases left in between. CDR3 sequence reads: CASSFSASGRGSYEQYF. The CDR3 region has the DNA TGTGCCAGCAGCTTCTCGGCTTCGGGACGGGGTTCCTACGAGCAGTACTTC.

Note on this clone: This same CDR3 is encoded by further DNA sequences in the sample. CDR3 sequence reads: CASSTGRDQPQHF. The CDR3 coding sequence is TGTGCCAGTAGCACAGGGCGGGATCAGCCCCAGCATTTT. This chain connects TRBV19 to TRBJ1-5; tentative D call: TRBD1 (6 bases). CDR1 is LNHDA, CDR2 SQIVND, per germline (reference sequence). The ends were cut back, 6 bases at V and 5 bases at J, with 11 bases in the middle. This CDR3 is built from 13 residues.

The V gene is TRBV20-1, the J gene TRBJ2-5; tentative D call: TRBD2 (6 bases). This CDR3 region has 11 residues. Germline V lookup: CDR1 DFQATT, CDR2 SNEGSKA (reference sequence). CDR3 loop: CGGELQETQYF. DNA for the CDR3: TGCGGCGGGGAACTACAAGAGACCCAGTACTTC.